The clone carrying this TCR beta chain occurred a few times. Its antigen is still unknown. V was shortened by 4 bases and J by 0 bases, with 12 bases between the two germline ends. Per the germline V gene, CDR1 is WNHNN and CDR2 is SYGVQD (reference sequence). The CDR3 extends over 16 amino acids. It was with 60 Vbeta and 13 Jbeta primers that the PCR ran. Using immunoSEQ multiplex PCR, the repertoire was profiled, and TCRdb retains in-frame clones only, with some absent. The table has about 170,000 clones, 82% seen once; the top ten hold approximately 1.6%. The sample is drawn from a study of cytomegalovirus exposure and HLA in healthy donors. Study details: In terms of ancestry, the Caucasian-associated cluster contained more than 65% of the approximately 400 genotyped donors. Regarding the study as a whole: Investigators reported some 150 TCR beta chains as tied to cytomegalovirus. Evidence from a later analysis indicated that most CMV-associated TCR beta chains looked HLA-restricted.

This receptor was obtained from a male donor in good health and CMV-seronegative. Sequences were obtained from PBMCs. This chain uses TRBV10-1 with TRBJ2-2, with D tentatively TRBD1 (5 bases). The CDR3 loop reads CASSVTGNSNTGELFF. As DNA, the CDR3 is TGCGCCAGCAGTGTTACAGGAAACTCGAACACCGGGGAGCTGTTTTTT.